This is a list of T cell receptor beta chains from one sample in a study of human T cells and chemical hapten exposure. TCRdb re-called the RACE reads with MiXCR, one entry per CDR3 protein. The data show approximately 180,000 distinct CDR3 sequences, just under 30% seen once. The sequencing here drew on whole blood, taken in connection with sensitization to the hapten diphenylcyclopropenone (DPC). The receptors derive from a woman aged 25 to 39 with alopecia areata. Some clones in this sample may be carry-over from other donors' samples. Each CDR3 is given with its conserved first and last residue. D genes are given only for firm matches. The listing skips clone size in some rows; elsewhere it reads once, few, many or a size class.

V	size	D	J	CDR3
TRBV7-9	NA	TRBD1	TRBJ2-2	CASSFPGQGSTGELFF
TRBV2	once	NA	TRBJ2-7	CASSWGRHNEQYF
TRBV20-1	NA	NA	TRBJ1-5	CSARVGGVGNQPQHF
TRBV10-3	NA	NA	TRBJ2-7	CAIRGGGGSYEQYF
TRBV24-1	NA	NA	TRBJ2-3	CATSPGEENTQYF
TRBV7-2	NA	TRBD2	TRBJ2-5	CASSLERGTQYF
TRBV4-1	few	TRBD2	TRBJ2-5	CASSLAGGRQETQYF
TRBV5-1	NA	NA	TRBJ1-2	CASRTVSNYGYTF
TRBV27	NA	NA	TRBJ2-7	CAARATGRYEQYF
TRBV9	few	NA	TRBJ2-1	CASSPGTTYNEQFF
TRBV6-2/TRBV6-3	NA	TRBD1	TRBJ1-3	CASSLGQGFGNTIYF
TRBV15	NA	NA	TRBJ1-6	CATSRDGLGSPLHF
TRBV7-9	few	NA	TRBJ2-3	CASRTPWVATDTQYF
TRBV5-1	NA	TRBD2	TRBJ2-1	CASGQRGHPYNEQFF
TRBV20-1	few	NA	TRBJ1-5	CSARYSNQPQHF
TRBV10-1	NA	NA	TRBJ1-3	CASSESLPRGGRGNTIYF
TRBV20-1	NA	NA	TRBJ1-6	CSARDGGRSYNSPLHF
TRBV7-2	NA	NA	TRBJ2-3	CASARAGPSDTQYF
TRBV28	few	NA	TRBJ2-7	CASSIGALEQYF
TRBV6-6	NA	NA	TRBJ2-7	CASSLRRGLADYEQYF
TRBV7-2	few	NA	TRBJ2-1	CASSLGAGPSYNEQFF
TRBV20-1	few	TRBD1	TRBJ1-6	CSASVNGQVNSPLHF
TRBV12-5	few	NA	TRBJ2-1	CASGLFTGNNEQFF
TRBV7-2	few	NA	TRBJ1-2	CASSLSWGGPRQDYGYTF
TRBV4-2	few	NA	TRBJ2-2	CASRRPGAENTGELFF
TRBV7-6	NA	TRBD1	TRBJ1-5	CASSPWTGGGQPQHF
TRBV29-1	NA	NA	TRBJ2-5	CSVAQVEETQYF
TRBV19	NA	NA	TRBJ1-4	CASRRQVGEFNEKLFF